One sample yielded the 20 T cell receptor beta chains listed below, sequenced in a study of identifying expanded T cells in peripheral blood. Using immunoSEQ multiplex PCR, the repertoire was profiled, and TCRdb retains in-frame clones only, with some absent. This sample has roughly 100,000 clones, with 88% found just once. The sample taken for sequencing was blood. The receptors originated from a person between 18 and 75 years old in good health.

CDR3 coding DNA: TGTGCCAGCAGCTTAAAGGGGGTTGACGAAAAACTGTTTTTT. Translated: CASSLKGVDEKLFF. The chain employs TRBV7-9 and TRBJ1-4, with D perhaps TRBD1 (6 bases). CDR1 is SEHNR and CDR2 is FQNEAQ in the germline V gene (reference sequence). Trimming took 2 bases from V and 8 from J, leaving 12 bases between them. The CDR3 spans 14 residues.

The V and J genes are TRBV21-1 and TRBJ2-5. TRBV21-1 is given as a pseudogene. The CDR3 is made up of 15 amino acids. The CDR3 sequence: CASSKGGATQETQYF. The CDR3 DNA reads as TGTGCCAGCAGCAAAGGAGGGGCAACCCAAGAGACCCAGTACTTC.

The rearrangement joins TRBV18 to TRBJ1-1, with D possibly TRBD1 on 5 matching bases. CDR1 and CDR2 from the germline V gene are KGHSH and LQKENI. The CDR3 contains 15 residues. With 0 bases removed from V and 4 bases from J, the gap between germline ends came to 12 bases. CDR3 sequence reads: CASSPPFRAGTEAFF. In nucleotides, the CDR3 is TGTGCCAGCTCACCACCTTTCAGGGCGGGCACTGAAGCTTTCTTT.

This chain connects TRBV6-6 to TRBJ2-5, with 12 bases fitting TRBD1. After removal of 6 bases from V and 5 bases from J, the junction contained 7 bases not matched to a gene. Germline loops: CDR1 MNHNY, CDR2 SVGAGI (reference sequence). There are 15 residues in the CDR3. CDR3 residues: CASSSGQGAWETQYF. The CDR3, as DNA: TGTGCCAGCAGCTCGGGACAGGGGGCATGGGAGACCCAGTACTTC.

V is TRBV7-7 and J is TRBJ2-5; D could derive from TRBD1 or TRBD2 (5 bases each). CDR3 length: 15 amino acids. Trimming pared 5 bases from V and 5 bases from J, leaving 18 bases between. Germline V gene sequence: CDR1 SSHAT, CDR2 FNYEAQ (reference sequence). CDR3 protein: CASSPFGEGVETQYF. In DNA, the CDR3 is TGTGCCAGCAGCCCCTTCGGGGAAGGGGTGGAGACCCAGTACTTC.

This clone was recorded only once. The V call is TRBV18, the J call TRBJ1-1; D gene uncertain. Germline V gene lookup returns CDR1 KGHSH and CDR2 LQKENI. This CDR3 comprises 13 residues. Between the trimmed V and J ends, which lost 4 bases and 4 bases, there was a span of 10 bases. This CDR3 is CASSLDSSTEAFF. In DNA, the CDR3 is TGTGCCAGCTCACTCGATAGCAGCACTGAAGCTTTCTTT.

The chain employs TRBV4-3 and TRBJ2-1; TRBD1 is a possible D gene (5 bases). The V gene's germline CDR1 is LGHNA and CDR2 YSLEER. V dropped 2 bases and J dropped 0 bases, with 11 bases sitting between them. The CDR3 extends over 16 amino acids. This chain's CDR3 is CASSQHTGSSYNEQFF. Here the CDR3 DNA reads TGCGCCAGCAGCCAACATACAGGTTCCTCCTACAATGAGCAGTTCTTC.

The chain couples TRBV18 to TRBJ2-7; 10 bases are shared with TRBD1. This CDR3 spans 14 amino acids. V lost 3 bases, J lost 3 bases, and 2 bases stayed unmatched. CDR1 is KGHSH and CDR2 is LQKENI in the germline V gene. The CDR3 DNA is TGTGCCAGCTCACCCGGGACAGGGGTCTACGAGCAGTACTTC. This codes for CASSPGTGVYEQYF.

V gene TRBV7-6 combines with J gene TRBJ2-1; D gene ambiguous. V was shortened by 1 base and J by 5 bases, with 12 bases between the two germline ends. The CDR3 spans 15 residues. Per the germline V gene, CDR1 is SGHVS and CDR2 is FNYEAQ. The CDR3 DNA is TGTGCCAGCAGCTTAGAGCCTAGTTTCCACAATGAGCAGTTCTTC. Translated: CASSLEPSFHNEQFF.

This clone was seen only once. This rearrangement joins TRBV30 to TRBJ2-1; 10 nucleotides align to TRBD1. CDR1 and CDR2 from the germline V gene are GTSNPN and SVGIG (reference sequence). Trimming at V came to 2 bases and at J to 9 bases, leaving 7 bases not matched to a gene. This CDR3 comprises 14 residues. CDR3 loop: CAWSPRTGGGEQFF. In DNA, the CDR3 is TGTGCCTGGAGTCCTAGGACAGGGGGGGGTGAGCAGTTCTTC.

The chain combines TRBV19 with TRBJ2-2; tentatively, D is TRBD1 (6 bases). The CDR3 covers 15 residues. Germline V gene lookup returns CDR1 LNHDA and CDR2 SQIVND (reference sequence). V was pared by 3 bases and J by 1 base, with 9 bases between. Here the CDR3 reads CASSMQGLNTGELFF. CDR3 nucleotide sequence: TGTGCCAGTAGTATGCAGGGGTTGAACACCGGGGAGCTGTTTTTT. Based on the CDR3 plus reference TRBV19 and TRBJ2-2, the full variable domain is DGGITQSPKYLFRKEGQNVTLSCEQNLNHDAMYWYRQDPGQGLRLIYYSQIVNDFQKGDIAEGYSVSREKKESFPLTVTSAQKNPTAFYLCASSMQGLNTGELFFGEGSRLTVL.

This sequence joins TRBV4-1 and TRBJ2-3; possible D gene TRBD1, 6 bases. CDR1 and CDR2 (germline): MGHRA, YSYEKL. The CDR3 has 17 residues. Trimming took 1 base from V and 2 from J, leaving 16 bases between them. The CDR3 DNA reads as TGCGCCAGCAGCCAAGTTCTGGCAGGGGTATTCACAGATACGCAGTATTTT. It is translated as CASSQVLAGVFTDTQYF.

The J gene is TRBJ2-3, the V gene TRBV15; D is unclear. Germline CDR1 reads LNHNV; CDR2 reads YYDKDF (reference sequence). The V end was cut by 0 bases, the J end by 0 bases, with 10 bases between. The CDR3 is 16 residues long. The DNA for the CDR3 is TGTGCCACCAGCAGAGATCATCTAGTGAGCACAGATACGCAGTATTTT. Protein sequence: CATSRDHLVSTDTQYF.

The rearrangement uses TRBV5-4 and TRBJ2-7, with D possibly TRBD2 on 6 matching bases. V was cut by 4 bases and J by 0 bases, with 20 bases left in between. The CDR3 runs 17 residues. Germline CDR1 and CDR2: SGHNT and YYREEE (reference sequence). The CDR3 here is CASSQVGSSGPSYEQYF. The CDR3 nucleotides read TGTGCCAGCAGCCAAGTAGGTAGTAGCGGACCCTCCTACGAGCAGTACTTC. Filled out from reference TRBV5-4 and TRBJ2-7, the complete variable domain reads ETGVTQSPTHLIKTRGQQVTLRCSSQSGHNTVSWYQQALGQGPQFIFQYYREEENGRGNFPPRFSGLQFPNYSSELNVNALELDDSALYLCASSQVGSSGPSYEQYFGPGTRLTVT.

This sequence joins TRBV11-2 and TRBJ1-1; D unclear. With 5 bases removed from V and 4 bases from J, the gap between germline ends came to 8 bases. The CDR3 is 12 amino acids. Germline V lookup: CDR1 SGHAT, CDR2 FQNNGV. CDR3 nucleotide sequence: TGTGCCAGCAGCCTGGATGCCACTGAAGCTTTCTTT. It translates to CASSLDATEAFF. Based on the CDR3 plus reference TRBV11-2 and TRBJ1-1, the full variable domain is EAGVAQSPRYKIIEKRQSVAFWCNPISGHATLYWYQQILGQGPKLLIQFQNNGVVDDSQLPKDRFSAERLKGVDSTLKIQPAKLEDSAVYLCASSLDATEAFFGQGTRLTVV.

The chain is built from TRBV2 and TRBJ1-1; 7 bases are a match to TRBD1. CDR3 size: 16 residues. Germline CDR1 SNHLY, CDR2 FYNNEI. Trimming removed 0 bases from V and 4 bases from J; junction bases left unmatched: 8. The CDR3 sequence is CASSEAQTGHVTEAFF. CDR3 DNA sequence: TGTGCCAGCAGTGAAGCGCAGACAGGGCATGTCACTGAAGCTTTCTTT.

The rearrangement links TRBV28 to TRBJ1-2, with D perhaps TRBD1 (6 bases). Per germline, CDR1 MDHEN and CDR2 SYDVKM. Trimming took off 1 base at V and 7 bases at J, with 10 bases between the two ends. This CDR3 has 13 amino acids. The CDR3, as DNA: TGTGCCAGCAGTTTATTGGGGGGGGCTGGCTACACCTTC. It yields the protein CASSLLGGAGYTF.

This chain uses TRBV2 with TRBJ1-3; D gene uncertain. CDR3 length equals 14 residues. From germline, CDR1 is SNHLY and CDR2 FYNNEI. Trimming shortened V by 7 bases and J by 0 bases, and 10 bases separated the two germline ends. As DNA, the CDR3 is TGTGCCAGCAAGGGCAGCACCTCTGGAAACACCATATATTTT. It encodes CASKGSTSGNTIYF.

V gene TRBV15 combines with J gene TRBJ2-3; possible D gene TRBD1, 6 bases. V lost 8 bases, J lost 2 bases, and 17 bases lay in between. Germline CDR1 and CDR2: LNHNV and YYDKDF (reference sequence). The CDR3 loop spans 15 amino acids. CDR3 region: CATSDRDRFTDTQYF. For the CDR3, the DNA is TGTGCCACCTCGGACAGAGATCGGTTCACAGATACGCAGTATTTT.

This rearrangement joins TRBV6-5 to TRBJ2-7; 8 nucleotides match TRBD1. The CDR3 runs 13 residues. The germline gives CDR1 MNHEY, CDR2 SVGAGI. V was clipped by 8 bases and J by 6 bases; unmatched bases: 9. The DNA of the CDR3 is TGTGCCAGCCACAGGGGGTTTATGAGCGAGCAGTACTTC. Protein: CASHRGFMSEQYF.